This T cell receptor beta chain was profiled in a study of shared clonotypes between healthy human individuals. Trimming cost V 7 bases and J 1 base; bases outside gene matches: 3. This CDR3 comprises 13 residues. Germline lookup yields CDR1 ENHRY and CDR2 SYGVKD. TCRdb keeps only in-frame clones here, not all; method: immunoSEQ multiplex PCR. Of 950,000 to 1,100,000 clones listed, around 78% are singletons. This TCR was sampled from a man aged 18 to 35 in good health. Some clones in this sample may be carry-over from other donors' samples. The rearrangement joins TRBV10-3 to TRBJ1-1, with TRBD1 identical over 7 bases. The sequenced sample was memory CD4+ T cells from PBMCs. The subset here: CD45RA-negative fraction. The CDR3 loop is CAITGTANTEAFF. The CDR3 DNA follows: TGTGCCATCACGGGGACAGCGAACACTGAAGCTTTCTTT.